Reported below is one T cell receptor beta chain. The antigen is not known. This specimen belongs to a study of shared clonotypes between healthy human individuals. Across the whole study: Donors consisted of two women and a few men between 18 and 49. Study-wide findings and caveats: Large depth notwithstanding, sorted-subset sequencing proved incomplete by rarefaction. Naive CD4 clonotypes overlapped across a few donors at roughly 4.5%.

The CDR3 runs 15 residues. Trimming removed 1 base from V and 2 bases from J, with 10 bases in between. As defined, naive CD8 cells were CD45RO-negative and positively selected for CCR7, with terminally differentiated effector memory CD45RA+ cells excluded. Recent acute infections and vaccinations were absent in the healthy HIV-negative adult donors. Method: immunoSEQ multiplex PCR; TCRdb's copy keeps in-frame clones and lacks some. Of about 2.1 million clones in the sample, about 93% were seen once. V gene TRBV5-3 combines with J gene TRBJ1-5, with TRBD1 as a possible D gene (5 bases). TRBV5-3 is an ORF, with its function uncertain. The source of this sequence is a young man in good health. Some clones in this sample may be carry-over from other donors' samples. The sample consisted of naive CD8+ T cells from PBMCs. The CDR3 sequence is CARSLQGLGNQPQHF. CDR3 sequence (DNA): TGTGCCAGAAGCTTGCAGGGTTTGGGCAATCAGCCCCAGCATTTT.